This entry lists 24 T cell receptor beta chains sequenced from one sample in a study of tumor and adjacent non-tumor tissue in lung cancer (dated by TCRdb to 2016 to 2019). The library was prepared using multiplex PCR. The reads were generated on an Illumina HiSeq 2500. Following protocols modified from ARM-PCR, the researchers constructed TCRbeta libraries through three rounds of nested PCR with primers (Table S4). TCRdb reprocessing: public reads trimmed at Q25 with fastp, clones called with MiXCR, in-frame beta chains kept. All rows with the same CDR3 protein become a single entry with the most common DNA and genes. For this sample the table gives roughly 90,000 distinct CDR3 sequences, of which 76% were detected only once. The ten largest clonotypes hold around a fifth of the sample. Bulk unsorted tissue served as the source for RNA extraction, and RNA quality was assessed using a NanoDrop ND-1000 and an Agilent 2100. Distant non-tumor tissue taken more than 3 cm from the tumor edge was used as the normal lung sample.

The material sequenced was distant non-tumor lung tissue. The receptor set was obtained from a woman in her fifties or sixties with non-small cell lung cancer.

Note on this clonotype: Given the absence of the conserved phenylalanine or tryptophan at the CDR3 end, a read error is likely. The genes are TRBV6-5 and TRBJ2-7; D remains unclear. Per the germline V gene, CDR1 is MNHEY and CDR2 is SVGAGI. Trimming stripped 7 bases from V and 6 bases from J, with 13 bases between. The CDR3 totals 12 residues. The DNA for the CDR3 is TGTGCCAGCACTCCTCCCAGAGGCGAGCAGTACTCC. This encodes CASTPPRGEQYS.

CDR3 residues: CASSADSVETGELFF. As DNA, the CDR3 is TGCGCCAGCAGCGCTGACAGCGTTGAGACGGGGGAGCTGTTTTTT. The chain uses TRBV5-1 and TRBJ2-2; the D gene is possibly TRBD1 (5 bases). The CDR3 loop spans 15 amino acids. V lost 4 bases, J lost 8 bases, and 18 bases lay in between. Per germline, CDR1 SGHRS and CDR2 YFSETQ.

As regards this clonotype: Given the absence of the conserved phenylalanine or tryptophan at the CDR3 end, a read error is likely. This sequence joins TRBV20-1 and TRBJ2-7; possibly TRBD2 for D (5 bases). The CDR3 contains 14 residues. In germline, CDR1 is DFQATT, CDR2 SNEGSKA (reference sequence). CDR3 sequence reads: CSARDSRDRYEQYI. The CDR3 DNA reads TGCAGTGCTAGAGATTCACGGGATCGGTACGAACAGTACATC.

Points on this clonotype: Germline is not matched at one junction end, which may reflect a read error. V gene TRBV6-6 combines with J gene TRBJ1-2, with 7 bases aligning to TRBD1. The CDR3 consists of 14 residues. The germline CDR1 and CDR2 sequences are MNHNY and SVGAGI (reference sequence). The DNA for the CDR3 is TGTGCCAGCGGAGGGGGCTCAGCTATCTATGACTACACCTTC. Amino acid sequence: CASGGGSAIYDYTF.

In regard to this clonotype: Germline and junction disagree at one end, which may indicate a read error. V usage is TRBV5-1 and J usage is TRBJ2-1; D is possibly TRBD2 (6 bases). CDR1 is SGHRS, CDR2 YFSETQ, per germline. The CDR3 contains 16 residues. The CDR3 region is CASSLEGGSSYNGQFF. In nucleotides, the CDR3 is TGCGCCAGCAGCTTGGAGGGAGGAAGCTCCTACAATGGGCAGTTCTTC. The whole variable domain, filled in from reference TRBV5-1 and TRBJ2-1, reads KAGVTQTPRYLIKTRGQQVTLSCSPISGHRSVSWYQQTPGQGLQFLFEYFSETQRNKGNFPGRFSGRQFSNSRSEMNVSTLELGDSALYLCASSLEGGSSYNGQFFGPGTRLTVL.

For this clonotype: The conserved phenylalanine or tryptophan normally closing the CDR3 is absent here, so this likely arose from a read error. The chain employs TRBV6-5 and TRBJ2-1; 7 bases agree with TRBD1. CDR3 length equals 16 residues. Germline-derived CDR1 and CDR2 are MNHEY and SVGAGI. With 5 bases clipped from V and 13 bases from J, the junction kept 20 bases outside the gene matches. CDR3 coding DNA: TGTGCCAGCAGTCTCCGGGACAGCCCTACCTACAGTGAACAGTTCTCC. Its protein is CASSLRDSPTYSEQFS.

As to this clonotype: The CDR3 does not end in the conserved phenylalanine or tryptophan, so this is likely a read error. This chain joins TRBV7-7 and TRBJ2-5; unclear D gene. The germline V gene has CDR1 SSHAT and CDR2 FNYEAQ (reference sequence). The CDR3 has 14 amino acids. The CDR3 protein is CASSSNSLQETQYL. CDR3 bases: TGTGCTAGCAGCTCCAACTCCTTGCAAGAGACCCAGTACCTC.

This clonotype was seen at least ten times. The rearrangement links TRBV11-2 to TRBJ2-1, with D tentatively TRBD1 or TRBD2 (5 bases each). V was trimmed by 6 bases and J by 13 bases, leaving 13 bases between them. Germline V CDR1 and CDR2: SGHAT, FQNNGV. This CDR3 has 11 amino acids. The CDR3 loop reads CASSRLGDQFF. CDR3 DNA sequence: TGTGCCAGCAGTCGCTTGGGGGATCAGTTCTTC.

Points on this clonotype: One end of the junction does not line up with germline, which may come from a read error. The chain combines TRBV29-1 with TRBJ2-1, with 7 bases identical to TRBD2. Germline V gives CDR1 SQVTM, CDR2 ANQGSEA. This CDR3 comprises 13 residues. Here the CDR3 DNA reads TGTAGCGCCAAGAAGTGGGAGGGAGGTGGGCAGTTCTTC. This translates into CSAKKWEGGGQFF.

The chain recombines TRBV12-3 or TRBV12-4 with TRBJ2-2; the match to TRBD1 covers 9 bases. The CDR3 length is 15 residues. Trimming at V came to 5 bases and at J to 14 bases, leaving 15 bases not matched to a gene. CDR3 region: CASSAGTGLTGGLFF. For the CDR3, the DNA is TGTGCCAGCAGTGCCGGGACAGGGCTTACGGGGGGACTGTTTTTT.

This clonotype was observed at least ten times. The J gene is TRBJ1-1, the V gene TRBV4-2; TRBD1 matches 7 bases. The CDR3 runs to 16 residues. Germline values: CDR1 LGHNA, CDR2 YNFKEQ. The J segment lost 0 bases and the V segment lost 3 bases, leaving 7 bases of the junction unmatched. The CDR3 DNA reads as TGTGCCAGCAGCCACCCCGACAGGGCCTTGAACACTGAAGCTTTCTTT. This encodes CASSHPDRALNTEAFF.

The CDR3 is CSARDNNRFNYGYTF. The DNA of the CDR3 is TGCAGTGCTAGAGATAATAACAGGTTTAACTATGGCTACACCTTC. V and J are TRBV20-1 and TRBJ1-2; tentative D call: TRBD1 (5 bases). V lost 0 bases and J 1 base, leaving 12 bases between the germline ends. CDR1 is DFQATT, CDR2 SNEGSKA, per germline (reference sequence). The CDR3 is 15 amino acids.

Notes on this clonotype: A much more abundant neighbour one base away suggests this may be a read error. The J gene is TRBJ2-1, the V gene TRBV20-1; possible D gene TRBD1, 5 bases. The germline V gene has CDR1 DFQATT and CDR2 SNEGSKA (reference sequence). This CDR3 spans 12 amino acids. CDR3 protein: CSASRQHKEQFF. CDR3 in DNA: TGCAGTGCATCAAGACAGCACAAAGAGCAGTTCTTC.

As concerns this clonotype: Without the conserved terminal phenylalanine or tryptophan, this CDR3 likely stems from a read error. The chain uses TRBV28 and TRBJ2-5; D uncertain. The CDR3 has 13 residues. Germline V gene data show CDR1 as MDHEN and CDR2 as SYDVKM. The CDR3 DNA reads TGTGCCAGTAGTTCCTCCGGGCCCAAGACCCAGTACTTA. Its protein product is CASSSSGPKTQYL.

Of note for this clonotype: One junction end does not reproduce the germline sequence, and a read error may be involved. This chain joins TRBV6-6 and TRBJ1-2; 7 positions agree with TRBD1. This CDR3 contains 14 residues. Germline V gene data show CDR1 as MNHNY and CDR2 as SVGAGI (reference sequence). The CDR3 here is CASGGGSSNYVYTF. Here the CDR3 DNA reads TGTGCCAGCGGAGGGGGCTCATCTAACTATGTCTACACCTTC.

Concerning this clonotype: At one end, the junction sequence differs from germline, possibly due to a read error. The chain uses TRBV24-1 and TRBJ2-3; the D gene is possibly TRBD2 (6 bases). The V gene's germline CDR1 is KGHDR and CDR2 SFDVKD. This CDR3 is 15 amino acids long. The DNA of the CDR3 is TGTGACACCAGCCCATCCGGGACTGCGGTAGATACACAGTATTTT. It is translated as CDTSPSGTAVDTQYF.

On this clonotype itself: A read error may produce the germline difference seen at one junction end. This chain uses TRBV10-2 with TRBJ1-1, with D unclear. Germline values: CDR1 WSHSY, CDR2 SAAADI. This CDR3 comprises 12 residues. The CDR3 spells CASSEANTEASF. The CDR3 DNA sequence: TGCGCCAGCAGTGAGGCAAACACTGAGGCTTCCTTT.

Points on this clonotype: A much larger clone is a single base away; this may be a read error. The chain has TRBV20-1 and TRBJ2-7, with D maybe TRBD2 (6 bases). This CDR3 has 14 residues. Germline values: CDR1 DFQATT, CDR2 SNEGSKA (reference sequence). Here the CDR3 reads CSTRAASGAGEQYF. CDR3 nucleotide sequence: TGCAGTACTAGGGCGGCGAGTGGTGCGGGAGAGCAGTACTTC.

This sequence joins TRBV19 and TRBJ1-1; the D is unclear. The length of the CDR3 is 11 residues. V was shortened by 3 bases and J by 4 bases, with 3 bases between the two germline ends. CDR1 and CDR2 (germline): LNHDA, SQIVND (reference sequence). The CDR3 loop is CASSIGTEAFF. In DNA, the CDR3 is TGTGCCAGTAGTATCGGCACTGAAGCTTTCTTT.

Details on this clonotype: This likely comes from a read error, as the CDR3 has no conserved phenylalanine or tryptophan at its end. The chain links TRBV4-1 to TRBJ2-2; 8 nucleotides align to TRBD1. The CDR3 extends over 14 amino acids. Germline loops: CDR1 MGHRA, CDR2 YSYEKL. V shed 3 bases, J shed 7 bases, and the junction held 4 bases outside the gene matches. CDR3 nucleotides: TGCGCCAGCAGCCATGACAGGGGTCACGGGGAGCTGTTTTAT. Protein: CASSHDRGHGELFY.

A word on this clonotype: The junction departs from germline at one end; a sequencing error may be responsible. V gene TRBV4-1 combines with J gene TRBJ2-7, with 11 bases matching TRBD2. Looked up from germline, CDR1 is MGHRA and CDR2 is YSYEKL. There are 16 residues in the CDR3. In DNA, the CDR3 is TGCGCCACCAGCCAGACTAGCGGGGCGAACTCCTACGAGCAGTACTTC. It specifies CATSQTSGANSYEQYF.

For this clonotype: At one boundary the junction diverges from the germline segment, which might be a read error. V gene TRBV29-1 combines with J gene TRBJ2-7; TRBD2 matches 9 bases. Germline assignment: CDR1 SQVTM and CDR2 ANQGSEA. There are 16 residues in the CDR3. CDR3 region: CIVEGASGAPGAEQHF. The CDR3 DNA reads TGCATCGTTGAAGGGGCTAGCGGGGCCCCGGGGGCCGAGCAGCACTTC.

The table lists this clonotype with a few counts. This sequence may be a read error, since a much larger clone differs from it by one base. The chain is built from TRBV20-1 and TRBJ2-7, with TRBD2 matching 7 bases. The CDR3 sequence is 15 residues long. Germline V gives CDR1 DFQATT, CDR2 SNEGSKA (reference sequence). The chain's CDR3 is CGARDREASSYEQYF. The CDR3 nucleotides read TGCGGTGCTAGAGACCGGGAGGCTTCGTCCTACGAGCAGTACTTC.

To note about this clonotype: Since a much larger clone is just one base distant, this may be a read error. This chain connects TRBV24-1 to TRBJ2-2; D could derive from TRBD1 or TRBD2 (5 bases each). V lost 9 bases and J 0 bases, leaving 16 bases between the germline ends. Germline CDR1 and CDR2: KGHDR and SFDVKD. The CDR3 spans 16 residues. The CDR3 DNA reads as TGTGCCACCGGGGACCGAATGGGCGCGAACACCGGGGAGCTGTTTTTT. Protein: CATGDRMGANTGELFF.